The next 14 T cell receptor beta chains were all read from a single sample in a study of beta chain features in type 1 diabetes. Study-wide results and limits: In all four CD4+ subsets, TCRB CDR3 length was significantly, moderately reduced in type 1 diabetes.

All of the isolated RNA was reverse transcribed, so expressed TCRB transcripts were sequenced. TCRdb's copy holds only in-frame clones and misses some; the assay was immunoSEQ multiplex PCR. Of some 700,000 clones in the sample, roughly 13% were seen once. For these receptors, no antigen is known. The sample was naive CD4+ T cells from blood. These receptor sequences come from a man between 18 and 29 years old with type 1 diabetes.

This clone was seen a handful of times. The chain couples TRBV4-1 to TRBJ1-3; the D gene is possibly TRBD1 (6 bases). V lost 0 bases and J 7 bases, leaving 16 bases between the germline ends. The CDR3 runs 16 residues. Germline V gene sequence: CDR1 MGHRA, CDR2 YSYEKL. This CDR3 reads CASSQDRWSRGNTIYF. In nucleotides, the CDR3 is TGCGCCAGCAGCCAAGATCGGTGGAGTAGGGGGAACACCATATATTTT.

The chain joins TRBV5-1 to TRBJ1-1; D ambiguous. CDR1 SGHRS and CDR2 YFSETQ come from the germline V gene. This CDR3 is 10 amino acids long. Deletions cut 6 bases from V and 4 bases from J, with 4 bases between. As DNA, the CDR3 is TGCGCCAGCAAACCCACTGAAGCTTTCTTT. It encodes CASKPTEAFF.

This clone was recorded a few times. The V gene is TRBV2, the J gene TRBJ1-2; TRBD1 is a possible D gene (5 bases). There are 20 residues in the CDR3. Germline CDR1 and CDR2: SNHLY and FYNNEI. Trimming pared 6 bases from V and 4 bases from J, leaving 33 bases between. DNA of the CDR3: TGTGCCAGCAGGCCGGCGGGGGGAGTCGTTCGTGGGCCCGTGAGCTATGGCTACACCTTC. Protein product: CASRPAGGVVRGPVSYGYTF.

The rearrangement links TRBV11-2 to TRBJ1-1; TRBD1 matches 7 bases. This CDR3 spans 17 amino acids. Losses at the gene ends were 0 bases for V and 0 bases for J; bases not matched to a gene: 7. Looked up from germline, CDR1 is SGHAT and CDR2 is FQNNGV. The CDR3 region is CASSLDPQGIMNTEAFF. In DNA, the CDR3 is TGTGCCAGCAGCTTAGACCCACAGGGGATCATGAACACTGAAGCTTTCTTT. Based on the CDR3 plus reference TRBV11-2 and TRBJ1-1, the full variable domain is EAGVAQSPRYKIIEKRQSVAFWCNPISGHATLYWYQQILGQGPKLLIQFQNNGVVDDSQLPKDRFSAERLKGVDSTLKIQPAKLEDSAVYLCASSLDPQGIMNTEAFFGQGTRLTVV.

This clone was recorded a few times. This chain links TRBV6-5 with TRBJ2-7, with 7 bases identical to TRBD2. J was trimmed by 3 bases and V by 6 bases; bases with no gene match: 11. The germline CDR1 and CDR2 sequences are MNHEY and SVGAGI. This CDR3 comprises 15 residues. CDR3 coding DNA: TGTGCCAGCAGACCGCGCCCCGGGACTAACTACGAGCAGTACTTC. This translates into CASRPRPGTNYEQYF.

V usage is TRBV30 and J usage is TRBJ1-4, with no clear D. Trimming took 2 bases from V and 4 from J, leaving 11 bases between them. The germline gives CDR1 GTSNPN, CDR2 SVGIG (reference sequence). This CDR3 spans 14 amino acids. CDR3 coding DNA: TGTGCCTGGAGTCCGGGAGTTCTTAATGAAAAACTGTTTTTT. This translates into CAWSPGVLNEKLFF. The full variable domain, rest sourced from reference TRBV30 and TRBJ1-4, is SQTIHQWPATLVQPVGSPLSLECTVEGTSNPNLYWYRQAAGRGLQLLFYSVGIGQISSEVPQNLSASRPQDRQFILSSKKLLLSDSGFYLCAWSPGVLNEKLFFGSGTQLSVL.

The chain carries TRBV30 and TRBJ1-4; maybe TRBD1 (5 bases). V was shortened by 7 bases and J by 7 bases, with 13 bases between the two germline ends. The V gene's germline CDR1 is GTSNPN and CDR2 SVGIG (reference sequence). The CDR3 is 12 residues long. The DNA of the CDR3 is TGTGCCTCCCCCGGGAGGGGTGAAAAACTGTTTTTT. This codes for CASPGRGEKLFF.

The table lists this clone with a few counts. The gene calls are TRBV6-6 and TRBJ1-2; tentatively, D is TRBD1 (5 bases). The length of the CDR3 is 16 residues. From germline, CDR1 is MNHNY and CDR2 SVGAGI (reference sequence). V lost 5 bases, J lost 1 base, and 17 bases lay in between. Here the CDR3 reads CASSTPDRRGNYGYTF. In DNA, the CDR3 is TGTGCCAGCAGTACCCCCGATCGAAGGGGTAACTATGGCTACACCTTC.

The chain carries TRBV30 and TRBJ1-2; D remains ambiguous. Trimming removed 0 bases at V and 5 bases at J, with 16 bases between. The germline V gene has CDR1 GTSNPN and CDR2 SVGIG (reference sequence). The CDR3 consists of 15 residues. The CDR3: CAWSVHLKWDYGYTF. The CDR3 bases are TGTGCCTGGAGTGTACATCTTAAGTGGGATTATGGCTACACCTTC.

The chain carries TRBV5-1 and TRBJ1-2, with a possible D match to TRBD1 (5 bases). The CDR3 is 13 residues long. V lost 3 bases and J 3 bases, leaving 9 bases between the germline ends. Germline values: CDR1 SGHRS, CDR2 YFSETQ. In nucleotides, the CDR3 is TGCGCCAGCAGCTCGGACAACCACTATGGCTACACCTTC. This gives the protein CASSSDNHYGYTF.

Written as DNA, the CDR3 is TGTGCCAGCAGTTTAGGGACAGGGGGCAACGAGCAGTACTTC. Translated, it gives CASSLGTGGNEQYF. The chain employs TRBV27 and TRBJ2-7, with 12 bases lining up with TRBD1. V shed 2 bases, J shed 5 bases, and the junction held 1 base outside the gene matches. This CDR3 region has 14 residues. The germline V gene encodes CDR1 MNHEY and CDR2 SMNVEV (reference sequence).

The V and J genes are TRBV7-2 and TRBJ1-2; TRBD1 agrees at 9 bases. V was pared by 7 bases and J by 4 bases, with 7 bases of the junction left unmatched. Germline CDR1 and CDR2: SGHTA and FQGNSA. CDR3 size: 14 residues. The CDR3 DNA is TGTGCCAGCAACCTACAGGGGGCGTCCTATGGCTACACCTTC. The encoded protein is CASNLQGASYGYTF.

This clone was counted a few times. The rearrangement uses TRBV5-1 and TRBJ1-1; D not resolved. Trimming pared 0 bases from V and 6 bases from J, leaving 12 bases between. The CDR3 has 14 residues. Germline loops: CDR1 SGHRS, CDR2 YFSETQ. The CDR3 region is CASSLALGGAEAFF. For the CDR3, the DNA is TGCGCCAGCAGCTTGGCCCTGGGCGGCGCTGAAGCTTTCTTT.

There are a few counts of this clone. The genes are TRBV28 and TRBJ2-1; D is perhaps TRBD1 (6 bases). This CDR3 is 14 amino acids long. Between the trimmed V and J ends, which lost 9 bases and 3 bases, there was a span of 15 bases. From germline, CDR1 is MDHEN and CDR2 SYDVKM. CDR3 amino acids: CASTTQDSYNEQFF. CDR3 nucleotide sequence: TGTGCCAGTACGACTCAGGACAGCTACAATGAGCAGTTCTTC. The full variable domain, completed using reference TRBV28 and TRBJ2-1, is DVKVTQSSRYLVKRTGEKVFLECVQDMDHENMFWYRQDPGLGLRLIYFSYDVKMKEKGDIPEGYSVSREKKERFSLILESASTNQTSMYLCASTTQDSYNEQFFGPGTRLTVL.